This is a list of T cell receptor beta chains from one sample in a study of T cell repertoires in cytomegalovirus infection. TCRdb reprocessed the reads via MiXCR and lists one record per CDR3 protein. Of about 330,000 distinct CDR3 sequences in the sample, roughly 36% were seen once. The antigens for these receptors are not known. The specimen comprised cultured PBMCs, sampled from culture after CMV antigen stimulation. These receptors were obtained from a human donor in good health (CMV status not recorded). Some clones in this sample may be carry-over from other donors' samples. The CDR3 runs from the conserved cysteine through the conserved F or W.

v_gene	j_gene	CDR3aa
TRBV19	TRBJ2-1	CASIGLAGGYNEQFF
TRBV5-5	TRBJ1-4	CASSSRQGQSTNEKLFF
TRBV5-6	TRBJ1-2	CASSLGGIGGYGYTF
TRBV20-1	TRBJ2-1	CSARDRGDEQFF
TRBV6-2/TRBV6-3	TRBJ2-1	CASSYSTASRYNEQFF
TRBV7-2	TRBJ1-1	CASSTGRGSVNTEAFF
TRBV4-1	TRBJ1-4	CASSQTAQGRKKLFF
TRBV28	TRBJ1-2	CASRDSSQGKGYTF
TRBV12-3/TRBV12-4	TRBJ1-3	CASSSGQTSGNTIYF
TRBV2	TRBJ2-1	CASSEGWRERHSEQFF
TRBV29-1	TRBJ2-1	CSVSGGLAGAYEQFF
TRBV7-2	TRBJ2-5	CASSLGLAGVQETQYF
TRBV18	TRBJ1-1	CASSLRQGTIGNTEAFF
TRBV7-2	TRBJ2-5	CASSPGLEKRETQYF
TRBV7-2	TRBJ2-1	CASSPSGYEQFF
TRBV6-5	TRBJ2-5	CASSYEVAGGPGETQYF
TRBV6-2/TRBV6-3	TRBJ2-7	CASSYGEPPEEQYF
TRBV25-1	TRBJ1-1	CASSERGNTEAFF
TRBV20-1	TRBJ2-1	CSPLGRNYNEQFF
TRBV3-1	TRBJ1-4	CASSQGYRGLDEKLFF
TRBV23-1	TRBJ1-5	CASTIRDLNQPQHF
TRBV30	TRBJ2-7	CAWSVARGEQYF
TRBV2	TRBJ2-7	CASSDTYF
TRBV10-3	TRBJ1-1	CAIRQGWGTEAFF
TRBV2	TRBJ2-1	CASSERLAGAYNEQFF
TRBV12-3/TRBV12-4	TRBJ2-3	CASRKLAGSTDTQYF
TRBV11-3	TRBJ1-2	CASSLSGHYGYTF
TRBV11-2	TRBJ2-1	CASSKTGTRPNEQFF
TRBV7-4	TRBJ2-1	CASSHREHNEQFF
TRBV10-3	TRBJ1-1	CAINPGSRAAEAFF
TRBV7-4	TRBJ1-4	CASSRRPRAPTTNEKLFF
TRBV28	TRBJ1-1	CASSGAGGAAFF
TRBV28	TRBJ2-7	CASSFSVTYEQYF
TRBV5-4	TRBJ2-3	CASSSESSGRADTQYF
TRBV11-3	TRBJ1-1	CASSLARGQGSTEAFF
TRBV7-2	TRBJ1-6	CASSPSIDSPLHF
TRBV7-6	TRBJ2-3	CASTPSGASTDTQYF
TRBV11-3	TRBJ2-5	CASSLPTSGKETQYF
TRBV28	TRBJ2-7	CASNTLDSLTEQYF
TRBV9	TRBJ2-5	CASSVAPPGTSGRGETQYF
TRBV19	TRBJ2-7	CASSIESSYEQYF
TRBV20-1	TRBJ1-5	CSAAGTGVRRPQHF
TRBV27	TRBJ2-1	CASSFGLAGHPYNEQFF
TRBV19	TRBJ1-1	CASRSGVAEAFF
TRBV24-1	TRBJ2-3	CATSEAGEDTQYF
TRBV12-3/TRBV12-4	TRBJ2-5	CASSLGQQTQYF
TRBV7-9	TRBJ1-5	CASSEGQGDFQPQHF
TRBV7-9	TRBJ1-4	CASSLWPTRQGGEKLFF
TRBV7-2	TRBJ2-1	CASSPLAGESSNEQFF
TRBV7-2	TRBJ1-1	CASSLVREGTTEAFF
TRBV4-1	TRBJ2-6	CASSQLGGANVLTF
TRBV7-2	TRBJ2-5	CASSLSLGVWETQYF
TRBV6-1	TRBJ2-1	CASSSQGPYGEQFF
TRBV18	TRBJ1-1	CASSPSRDMNTEAFF